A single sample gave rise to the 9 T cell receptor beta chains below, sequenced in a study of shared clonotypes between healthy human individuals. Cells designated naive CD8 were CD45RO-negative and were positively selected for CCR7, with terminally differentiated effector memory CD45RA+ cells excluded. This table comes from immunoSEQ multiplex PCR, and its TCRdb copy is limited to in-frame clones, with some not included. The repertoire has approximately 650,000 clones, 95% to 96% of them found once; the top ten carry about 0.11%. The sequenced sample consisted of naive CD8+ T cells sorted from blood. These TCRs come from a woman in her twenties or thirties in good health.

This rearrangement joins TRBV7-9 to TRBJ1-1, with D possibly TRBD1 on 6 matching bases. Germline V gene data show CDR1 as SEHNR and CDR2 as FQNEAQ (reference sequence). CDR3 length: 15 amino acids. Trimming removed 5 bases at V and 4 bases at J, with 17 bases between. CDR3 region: CASSPLGGGGTEAFF. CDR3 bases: TGTGCCAGCAGCCCCCTTGGGGGGGGCGGCACTGAAGCTTTCTTT.

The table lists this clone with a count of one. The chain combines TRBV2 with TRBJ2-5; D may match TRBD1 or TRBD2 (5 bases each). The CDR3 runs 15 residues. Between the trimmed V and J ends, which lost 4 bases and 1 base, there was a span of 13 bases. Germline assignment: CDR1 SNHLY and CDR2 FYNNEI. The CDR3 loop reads CASSVPLGTQETQYF. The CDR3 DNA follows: TGTGCCAGCAGTGTCCCTCTAGGGACCCAAGAGACCCAGTACTTC.

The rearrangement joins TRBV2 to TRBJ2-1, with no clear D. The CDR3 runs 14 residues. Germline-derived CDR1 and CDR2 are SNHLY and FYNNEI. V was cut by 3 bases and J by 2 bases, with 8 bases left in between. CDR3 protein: CASSDLDTYNEQFF. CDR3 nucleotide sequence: TGTGCCAGCAGTGATTTAGACACCTACAATGAGCAGTTCTTC. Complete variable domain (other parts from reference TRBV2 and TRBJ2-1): EPEVTQTPSHQVTQMGQEVILRCVPISNHLYFYWYRQILGQKVEFLVSFYNNEISEKSEIFDDQFSVERPDGSNFTLKIRSTKLEDSAMYFCASSDLDTYNEQFFGPGTRLTVL.

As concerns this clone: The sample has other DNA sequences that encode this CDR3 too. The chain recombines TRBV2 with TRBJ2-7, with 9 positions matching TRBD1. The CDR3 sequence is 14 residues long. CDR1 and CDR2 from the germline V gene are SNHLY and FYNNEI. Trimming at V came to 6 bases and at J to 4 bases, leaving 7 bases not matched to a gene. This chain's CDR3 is CASREDRGFYEQYF. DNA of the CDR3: TGTGCCAGCAGGGAGGACAGGGGATTTTACGAGCAGTACTTC. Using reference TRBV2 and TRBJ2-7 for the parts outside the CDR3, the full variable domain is EPEVTQTPSHQVTQMGQEVILRCVPISNHLYFYWYRQILGQKVEFLVSFYNNEISEKSEIFDDQFSVERPDGSNFTLKIRSTKLEDSAMYFCASREDRGFYEQYFGPGTRLTVT.

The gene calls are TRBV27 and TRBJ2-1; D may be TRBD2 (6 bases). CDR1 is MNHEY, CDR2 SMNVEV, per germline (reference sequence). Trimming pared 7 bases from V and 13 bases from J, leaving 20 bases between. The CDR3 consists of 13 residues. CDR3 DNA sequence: TGTGCCAGCACCCAAATTCCGGGGACTGATCAGTTCTTC. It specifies CASTQIPGTDQFF.

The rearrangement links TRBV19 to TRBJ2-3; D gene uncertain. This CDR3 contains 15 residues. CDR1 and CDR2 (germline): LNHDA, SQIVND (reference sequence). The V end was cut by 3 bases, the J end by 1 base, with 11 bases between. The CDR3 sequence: CASSIRERGTDTQYF. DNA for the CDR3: TGTGCCAGTAGTATCCGCGAAAGGGGCACAGATACGCAGTATTTT.

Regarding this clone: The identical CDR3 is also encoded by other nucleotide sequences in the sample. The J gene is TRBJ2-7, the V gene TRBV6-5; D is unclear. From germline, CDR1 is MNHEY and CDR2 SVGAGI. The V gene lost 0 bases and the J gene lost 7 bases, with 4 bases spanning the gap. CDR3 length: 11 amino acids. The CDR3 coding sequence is TGTGCCAGCAGTTACTCGAGTGAGCAGTACTTC. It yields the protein CASSYSSEQYF.

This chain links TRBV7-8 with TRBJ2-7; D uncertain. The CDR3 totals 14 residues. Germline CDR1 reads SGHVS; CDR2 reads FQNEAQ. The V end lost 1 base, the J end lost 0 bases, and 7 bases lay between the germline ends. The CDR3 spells CASSLVTFSYEQYF. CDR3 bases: TGTGCCAGCAGCTTAGTTACTTTCTCCTACGAGCAGTACTTC. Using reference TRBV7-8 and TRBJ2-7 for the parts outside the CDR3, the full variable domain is GAGVSQSPRYKVAKRGQDVALRCDPISGHVSLFWYQQALGQGPEFLTYFQNEAQLDKSGLPSDRFFAERPEGSVSTLKIQRTQQEDSAVYLCASSLVTFSYEQYFGPGTRLTVT.

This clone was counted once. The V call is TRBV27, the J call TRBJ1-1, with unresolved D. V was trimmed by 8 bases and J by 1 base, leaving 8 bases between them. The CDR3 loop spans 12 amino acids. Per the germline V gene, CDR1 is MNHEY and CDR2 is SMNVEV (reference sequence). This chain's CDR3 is CASFRGNTEAFF. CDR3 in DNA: TGTGCCAGCTTCCGCGGGAACACTGAAGCTTTCTTT.